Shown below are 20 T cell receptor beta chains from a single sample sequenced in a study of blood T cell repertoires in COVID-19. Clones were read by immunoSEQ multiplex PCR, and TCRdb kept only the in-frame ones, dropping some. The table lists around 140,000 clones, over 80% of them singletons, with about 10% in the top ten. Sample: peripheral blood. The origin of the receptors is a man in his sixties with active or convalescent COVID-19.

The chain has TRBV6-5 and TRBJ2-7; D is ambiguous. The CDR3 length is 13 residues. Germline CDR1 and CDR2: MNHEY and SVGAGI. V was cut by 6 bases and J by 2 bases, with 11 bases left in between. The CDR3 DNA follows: TGTGCCAGCAGCCCGACACCCACCTACGAGCAGTACTTC. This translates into CASSPTPTYEQYF.

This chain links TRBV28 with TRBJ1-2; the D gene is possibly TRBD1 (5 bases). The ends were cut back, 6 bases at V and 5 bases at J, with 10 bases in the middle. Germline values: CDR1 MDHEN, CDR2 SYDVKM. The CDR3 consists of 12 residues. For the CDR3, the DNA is TGTGCCAGCAGCCCCGACAGATATGGCTACACCTTC. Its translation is CASSPDRYGYTF.

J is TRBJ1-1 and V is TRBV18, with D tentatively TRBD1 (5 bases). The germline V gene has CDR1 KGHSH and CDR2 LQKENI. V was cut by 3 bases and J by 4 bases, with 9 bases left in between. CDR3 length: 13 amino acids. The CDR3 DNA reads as TGTGCCAGCTCACCGCAGGGTAGCACTGAAGCTTTCTTT. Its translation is CASSPQGSTEAFF.

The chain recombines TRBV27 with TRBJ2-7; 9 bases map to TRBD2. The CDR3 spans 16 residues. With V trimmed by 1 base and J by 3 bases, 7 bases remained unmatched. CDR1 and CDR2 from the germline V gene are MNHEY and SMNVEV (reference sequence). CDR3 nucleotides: TGTGCCAGCAGTTTATGGTCCAGCGGGAGGTTCTACGAGCAGTACTTC. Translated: CASSLWSSGRFYEQYF.

The CDR3 region has the DNA TGTGCCAGCAGCTTAGACAGGGTCTTTGGAGAGACCCAGTACTTC. Amino acid sequence: CASSLDRVFGETQYF. V usage is TRBV7-9 and J usage is TRBJ2-5, with D possibly being TRBD1 (6 bases). V lost 1 base and J lost 4, with 13 bases in between. Germline V lookup: CDR1 SEHNR, CDR2 FQNEAQ (reference sequence). The CDR3 runs 15 residues.

CDR3 sequence (DNA): TGTGCCAGCAGTTTACACCCGGACATGCCCTATTCACCCCTCCACTTT. As protein: CASSLHPDMPYSPLHF. The chain combines TRBV28 with TRBJ1-6, with D tentatively TRBD1 (5 bases). Germline-derived CDR1 and CDR2 are MDHEN and SYDVKM. This CDR3 spans 16 amino acids. Trimming stripped 2 bases from V and 8 bases from J, with 16 bases between.

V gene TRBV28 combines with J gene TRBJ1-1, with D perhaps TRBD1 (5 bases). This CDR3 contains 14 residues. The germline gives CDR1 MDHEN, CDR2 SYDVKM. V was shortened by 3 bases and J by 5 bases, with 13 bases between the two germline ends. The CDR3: CASSLGLAGTEAFF. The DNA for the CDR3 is TGTGCCAGCAGTTTGGGACTGGCGGGGACTGAAGCTTTCTTT.

CDR3 sequence (DNA): TGTGCCAGCAGCCCCTTTTTTTGGGCGGGGGATTCACCCCTCCACTTT. It encodes CASSPFFWAGDSPLHF. The V call is TRBV9, the J call TRBJ1-6; the D gene is possibly TRBD1 (5 bases). Trimming stripped 4 bases from V and 8 bases from J, with 19 bases between. Germline V gene data show CDR1 as SGDLS and CDR2 as YYNGEE. The CDR3 extends over 16 amino acids.

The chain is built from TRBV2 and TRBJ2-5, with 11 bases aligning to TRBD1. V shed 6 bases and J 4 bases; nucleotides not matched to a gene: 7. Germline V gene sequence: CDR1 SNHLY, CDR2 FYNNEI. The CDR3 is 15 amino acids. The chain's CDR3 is CASRRGTGGRETQYF. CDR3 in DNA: TGTGCCAGCAGAAGAGGGACAGGGGGACGAGAGACCCAGTACTTC.

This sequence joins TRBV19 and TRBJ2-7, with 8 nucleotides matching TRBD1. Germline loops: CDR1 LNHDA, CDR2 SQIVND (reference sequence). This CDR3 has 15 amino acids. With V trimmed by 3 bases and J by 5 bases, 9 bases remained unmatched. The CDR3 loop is CASSIRRDRSNEQYF. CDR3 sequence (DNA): TGTGCCAGTAGTATCAGGCGGGACAGGTCCAACGAGCAGTACTTC.

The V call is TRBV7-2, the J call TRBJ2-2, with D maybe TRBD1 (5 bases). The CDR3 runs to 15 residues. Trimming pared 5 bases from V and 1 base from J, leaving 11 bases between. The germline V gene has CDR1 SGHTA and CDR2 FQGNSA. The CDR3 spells CASSPTTGNTGELFF. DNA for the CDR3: TGTGCCAGCAGCCCCACTACAGGGAACACCGGGGAGCTGTTTTTT.

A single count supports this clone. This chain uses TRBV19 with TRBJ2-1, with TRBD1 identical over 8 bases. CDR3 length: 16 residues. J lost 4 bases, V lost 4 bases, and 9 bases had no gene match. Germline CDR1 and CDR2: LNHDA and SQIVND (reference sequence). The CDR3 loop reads CASSTTGQGYYNEQFF. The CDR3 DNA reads TGTGCCAGTAGTACCACAGGACAGGGCTATTACAATGAGCAGTTCTTC. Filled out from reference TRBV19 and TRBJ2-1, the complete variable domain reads DGGITQSPKYLFRKEGQNVTLSCEQNLNHDAMYWYRQDPGQGLRLIYYSQIVNDFQKGDIAEGYSVSREKKESFPLTVTSAQKNPTAFYLCASSTTGQGYYNEQFFGPGTRLTVL.

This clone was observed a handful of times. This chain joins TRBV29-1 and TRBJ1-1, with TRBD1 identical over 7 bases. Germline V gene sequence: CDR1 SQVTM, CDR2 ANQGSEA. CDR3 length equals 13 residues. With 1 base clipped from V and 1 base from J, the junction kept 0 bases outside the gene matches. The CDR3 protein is CSVEGTGNTEAFF. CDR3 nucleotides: TGCAGCGTTGAAGGGACAGGGAACACTGAAGCTTTCTTT.

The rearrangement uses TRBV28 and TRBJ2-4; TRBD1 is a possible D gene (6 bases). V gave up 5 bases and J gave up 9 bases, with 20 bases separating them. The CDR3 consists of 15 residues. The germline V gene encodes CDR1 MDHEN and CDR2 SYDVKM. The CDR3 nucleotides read TGTGCCAGCAGTCCCCGGGCAGGGGTGAGGCCCATTCAGTACTTC. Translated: CASSPRAGVRPIQYF.

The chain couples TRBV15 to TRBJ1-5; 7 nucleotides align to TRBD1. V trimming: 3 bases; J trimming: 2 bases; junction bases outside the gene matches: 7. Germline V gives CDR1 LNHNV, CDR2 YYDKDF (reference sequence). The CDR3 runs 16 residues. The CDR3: CATSRSVGTGNQPQHF. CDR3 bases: TGTGCCACCAGCAGGAGCGTAGGGACAGGCAATCAGCCCCAGCATTTT.

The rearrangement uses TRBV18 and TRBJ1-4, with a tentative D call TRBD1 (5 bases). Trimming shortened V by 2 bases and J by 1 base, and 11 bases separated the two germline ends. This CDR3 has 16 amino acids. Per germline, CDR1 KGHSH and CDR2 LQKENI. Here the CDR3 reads CASSPEGLGTNEKLFF. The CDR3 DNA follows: TGTGCCAGCTCACCAGAGGGACTGGGAACTAATGAAAAACTGTTTTTT.

The CDR3 DNA reads as TGTGCCATCAGTGAGCAGGGGTTGAGGGAGCAGTACTTC. This codes for CAISEQGLREQYF. V gene TRBV10-3 combines with J gene TRBJ2-7, with D maybe TRBD1 (6 bases). The CDR3 totals 13 residues. Germline-derived CDR1 and CDR2 are ENHRY and SYGVKD. Trimming shortened V by 2 bases and J by 7 bases, and 12 bases separated the two germline ends.

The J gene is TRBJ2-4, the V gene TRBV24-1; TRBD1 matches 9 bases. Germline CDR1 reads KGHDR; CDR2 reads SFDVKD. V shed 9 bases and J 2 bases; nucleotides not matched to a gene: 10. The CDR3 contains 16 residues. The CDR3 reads CATLDLTGGPKNIQYF. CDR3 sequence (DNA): TGTGCCACCCTCGACCTGACAGGGGGGCCCAAAAACATTCAGTACTTC.

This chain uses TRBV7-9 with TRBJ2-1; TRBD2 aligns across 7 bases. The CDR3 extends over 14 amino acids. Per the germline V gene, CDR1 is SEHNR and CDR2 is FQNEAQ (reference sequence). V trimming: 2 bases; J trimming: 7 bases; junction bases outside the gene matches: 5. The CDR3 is CASSLTRERNEQFF. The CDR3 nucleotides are TGTGCCAGCAGCTTAACGCGGGAGAGAAATGAGCAGTTCTTC.

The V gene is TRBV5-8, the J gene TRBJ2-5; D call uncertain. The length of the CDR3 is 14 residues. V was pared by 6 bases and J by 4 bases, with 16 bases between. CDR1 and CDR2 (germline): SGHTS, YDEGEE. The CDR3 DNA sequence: TGTGCCAGCATTCCCACGGTTGGGCGAGAGACCCAGTACTTC. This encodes CASIPTVGRETQYF.